This entry describes one T cell receptor beta chain. Its matching antigen is unknown. The entry originates in a study of human T cells and chemical hapten exposure. The wider study: There were per-sample TCR yield variations, arising mainly from small pooled library volume differences.

Study-wide results and caveats: TCRs above 1 in 1000 frequency stayed constant with DPC sensitization.

Individual cDNA molecules each carried unique molecular identifiers attached by the library. Via MiXCR, TCRdb re-called the RACE reads, giving one row per CDR3 protein. This table holds some 80,000 distinct CDR3 sequences, roughly 12% found once. The time point is: patch test 2, 6 weeks after DPC sensitization. Treatment defined: therapeutic diphenylcyclopropenone sensitization with weekly scalp DPC. There are 14 residues in the CDR3. Per the germline V gene, CDR1 is LGHNA and CDR2 is YSLEER. Trimming pared 1 base from V and 10 bases from J, leaving 11 bases between. The rearrangement links TRBV4-3 to TRBJ1-6; D possibly corresponds to TRBD1 (5 bases). Sequencing was performed on whole blood, taken in connection with sensitization to the hapten diphenylcyclopropenone (DPC). The receptor's source is a man aged 18-30 years with alopecia areata. Some clones in this sample may be carry-over from other donors' samples. The CDR3 DNA follows: TGCGCCAGCAGCCAAGTCTCCCGGGGGTCACCCCTCCACTTT. It translates to CASSQVSRGSPLHF.